This passage covers 21 T cell receptor beta chains from one sample sequenced in a study of PD-L1 blockade in urothelial cancer. Some clones are missing from TCRdb's copy, which holds only in-frame ones; the method was immunoSEQ multiplex PCR. This table holds about 74,000 clones, under 90% found once. Time point: pretreatment peripheral blood. Material: PBMCs, obtained around atezolizumab (anti-PD-L1) treatment. These receptors came from a man between 65 and 79 years old with urothelial cancer.

The chain links TRBV9 to TRBJ2-2; D unclear. This CDR3 is 13 amino acids long. The ends were cut back, 0 bases at V and 3 bases at J, with 3 bases in the middle. Germline assignment: CDR1 SGDLS and CDR2 YYNGEE. The CDR3 loop reads CASSVADTGELFF. In DNA form, the CDR3 reads TGTGCCAGCAGCGTAGCGGACACCGGGGAGCTGTTTTTT.

This sequence joins TRBV10-3 and TRBJ2-7, with 7 bases matching TRBD2. Germline CDR1 ENHRY, CDR2 SYGVKD. The trim removed 4 bases at V and 0 bases at J, leaving 9 bases unmatched. The CDR3 length is 16 residues. Here the CDR3 DNA reads TGTGCCATCAGTGTTTACGAGCGGGAAAGCTCCTACGAGCAGTACTTC. This sequence encodes CAISVYERESSYEQYF.

V gene TRBV14 combines with J gene TRBJ2-1; tentative D call: TRBD1 (6 bases). The CDR3 spans 15 residues. The germline gives CDR1 SGHDN, CDR2 FVKESK. V shed 1 base and J shed 8 bases, with 15 bases lying between them. Here the CDR3 DNA reads TGTGCCAGCAGCCAAGGTTGGATCAGGGGCCATGAGCAGTTCTTC. It encodes CASSQGWIRGHEQFF.

The chain employs TRBV10-3 and TRBJ2-3; 9 positions agree with TRBD1. CDR3 length: 15 amino acids. The junction had 5 bases not matched to a gene; V was cut back by 5 bases and J by 2 bases. In germline, CDR1 is ENHRY, CDR2 SYGVKD. The CDR3 sequence is CAISTGQGNTDTQYF. The CDR3, as DNA: TGTGCCATCAGTACCGGACAGGGGAACACAGATACGCAGTATTTT.

V gene TRBV28 combines with J gene TRBJ2-7; TRBD2 matches at 9 bases. The V segment lost 5 bases and the J segment 3 bases; nucleotides outside the gene matches: 8. CDR3 length: 15 amino acids. Per germline, CDR1 MDHEN and CDR2 SYDVKM. CDR3 DNA sequence: TGTGCCAGCAGTCCCTATAGCGGGAGTGTCTACGAGCAGTACTTC. Protein product: CASSPYSGSVYEQYF.

The table lists this clone with a count of one. Distinct nucleotide sequences in the sample also encode this CDR3. The rearrangement uses TRBV5-1 and TRBJ2-5, with TRBD2 matching over 14 bases. V shed 0 bases and J 3 bases; nucleotides not matched to a gene: 1. The length of the CDR3 is 16 residues. Per germline, CDR1 SGHRS and CDR2 YFSETQ. CDR3 sequence (DNA): TGCGCCAGCAGCTTGGTGGGACTAGCGGGAGAAGAGACCCAGTACTTC. Residues: CASSLVGLAGEETQYF.

Details on this clone: The sample has other DNA sequences that encode this CDR3 too. V and J are TRBV9 and TRBJ2-7; tentative D call: TRBD2 (5 bases). The V gene lost 0 bases and the J gene lost 0 bases, with 7 bases spanning the gap. From germline, CDR1 is SGDLS and CDR2 YYNGEE. This CDR3 comprises 14 residues. This CDR3 reads CASSVASSSYEQYF. CDR3 in DNA: TGTGCCAGCAGCGTAGCTAGCAGCTCCTACGAGCAGTACTTC. Full variable domain (remainder filled in from reference TRBV9 and TRBJ2-7): DSGVTQTPKHLITATGQRVTLRCSPRSGDLSVYWYQQSLDQGLQFLIQYYNGEERAKGNILERFSAQQFPDLHSELNLSSLELGDSALYFCASSVASSSYEQYFGPGTRLTVT.

V is TRBV15 and J is TRBJ1-3; D is possibly TRBD1 (5 bases). This CDR3 region has 14 residues. V gave up 4 bases and J gave up 4 bases, with 11 bases separating them. Looked up from germline, CDR1 is LNHNV and CDR2 is YYDKDF (reference sequence). The CDR3 here is CATSKGDPGNTIYF. CDR3 DNA: TGTGCCACCAGCAAAGGGGATCCAGGAAACACCATATATTTT.

J is TRBJ1-2 and V is TRBV28; possible D gene TRBD1, 5 bases. The CDR3 consists of 17 residues. The V end lost 2 bases, the J end lost 5 bases, and 21 bases lay between the germline ends. CDR1 and CDR2 (germline): MDHEN, SYDVKM. This CDR3 is CASSLASLPRGGYGYTF. The DNA for the CDR3 is TGTGCCAGCAGTTTAGCGTCCTTACCCCGGGGGGGTTATGGCTACACCTTC.

V is TRBV27 and J is TRBJ1-4; 9 nucleotides line up with TRBD1. This CDR3 comprises 15 residues. V shed 2 bases and J 4 bases; nucleotides not matched to a gene: 2. CDR1 is MNHEY and CDR2 is SMNVEV in the germline V gene (reference sequence). The CDR3 loop is CASSLVGQGNEKLFF. CDR3 coding DNA: TGTGCCAGCAGTTTAGTGGGACAGGGTAATGAAAAACTGTTTTTT.

The V and J genes are TRBV28 and TRBJ2-5; 7 bases are shared with TRBD1. J gave up 5 bases and V 9 bases, and 9 bases lay outside the gene matches. This CDR3 is built from 13 residues. Germline V gives CDR1 MDHEN, CDR2 SYDVKM. CDR3 sequence (DNA): TGTGCCAGTCACAGAGGGGGCGAGGAGACCCAGTACTTC. This codes for CASHRGGEETQYF.

The CDR3 here is CASSAGVYGYTF. The CDR3 nucleotides are TGTGCCAGCAGTGCCGGAGTCTATGGCTACACCTTC. V gene TRBV6-1 combines with J gene TRBJ1-2; D is ambiguous. Per the germline V gene, CDR1 is MNHNS and CDR2 is SASEGT. The V and J ends lost 4 bases and 4 bases respectively, with 7 bases between them. The CDR3 sequence is 12 residues long.

This chain connects TRBV7-9 to TRBJ2-3; 12 nucleotides align to TRBD2. Looked up from germline, CDR1 is SEHNR and CDR2 is FQNEAQ (reference sequence). V was clipped by 4 bases and J by 5 bases; unmatched bases: 13. CDR3 size: 18 residues. Here the CDR3 DNA reads TGTGCCAGCAGCTCCCCCCTAGCGGGAGGGCCGATGGGAGATACGCAGTATTTT. It encodes CASSSPLAGGPMGDTQYF.

The CDR3 loop is CASNPDRGTEAFF. CDR3 DNA: TGTGCCAGTAACCCGGACAGGGGCACTGAAGCTTTCTTT. The chain joins TRBV19 to TRBJ1-1; TRBD1 matches at 9 bases. The CDR3 has 13 amino acids. Germline-derived CDR1 and CDR2 are LNHDA and SQIVND (reference sequence). Losses at the gene ends were 7 bases for V and 4 bases for J; bases not matched to a gene: 4.

The genes are TRBV11-3 and TRBJ1-2; 7 positions agree with TRBD1. V lost 1 base and J lost 0; bases outside the gene matches: 5. This CDR3 region has 16 residues. The germline V gene has CDR1 SGHNT and CDR2 YENEEA. The CDR3 here is CASSLGGDSPNYGYTF. CDR3 bases: TGTGCCAGCAGCTTAGGTGGGGACAGCCCTAACTATGGCTACACCTTC.

This chain joins TRBV11-2 and TRBJ2-7; D is possibly TRBD2 (5 bases). Germline V gene lookup returns CDR1 SGHAT and CDR2 FQNNGV. The CDR3 contains 15 residues. V lost 3 bases to trimming and J lost 6 bases, with 18 bases between them. CDR3 DNA sequence: TGTGCCAGCAGCTTTGGTTCCCCGGGGTTAGGCGAGCAGTACTTC. This encodes CASSFGSPGLGEQYF.

This clone came up a few times. The rearrangement joins TRBV2 to TRBJ1-5, with 7 bases that match TRBD1. Germline V gives CDR1 SNHLY, CDR2 FYNNEI. V was pared by 6 bases and J by 3 bases, with 8 bases of the junction left unmatched. This CDR3 has 15 residues. CDR3 residues: CASRSQGFLNQPQHF. The CDR3 bases are TGTGCCAGCAGATCACAGGGGTTTCTCAATCAGCCCCAGCATTTT.

This chain links TRBV5-1 with TRBJ2-1; 11 bases fit TRBD2. Germline loops: CDR1 SGHRS, CDR2 YFSETQ. J was trimmed by 9 bases and V by 0 bases; bases with no gene match: 11. This CDR3 contains 17 residues. The CDR3 reads CASSLGVPGTSGPEQFF. CDR3 coding DNA: TGCGCCAGCAGCTTGGGAGTTCCCGGGACTAGCGGTCCTGAGCAGTTCTTC.

The rearrangement uses TRBV18 and TRBJ2-7; 8 nucleotides line up with TRBD2. CDR3 length equals 15 residues. CDR1 and CDR2 from the germline V gene are KGHSH and LQKENI. V was clipped by 3 bases and J by 4 bases; unmatched bases: 8. CDR3 residues: CASSPPGLEKYEQYF. Written as DNA, the CDR3 is TGTGCCAGCTCACCTCCGGGACTAGAGAAATACGAGCAGTACTTC.

The chain employs TRBV28 and TRBJ2-1; 8 nucleotides match TRBD2. Germline V gene sequence: CDR1 MDHEN, CDR2 SYDVKM. The CDR3 totals 12 residues. Trimming at V came to 5 bases and at J to 14 bases, leaving 8 bases not matched to a gene. The DNA of the CDR3 is TGTGCCAGCAGTGGGTTTAGCGGGATAAAGTTCTTC. Amino acid sequence: CASSGFSGIKFF. The complete variable domain, with remaining parts taken from reference TRBV28 and TRBJ2-1, reads DVKVTQSSRYLVKRTGEKVFLECVQDMDHENMFWYRQDPGLGLRLIYFSYDVKMKEKGDIPEGYSVSREKKERFSLILESASTNQTSMYLCASSGFSGIKFFGPGTRLTVL.

The chain couples TRBV14 to TRBJ2-1; perhaps TRBD2 as D (5 bases). Germline V gene data show CDR1 as SGHDN and CDR2 as FVKESK. Trimming left V 8 bases short and J 0 bases short, with 14 bases between. The CDR3 totals 15 residues. This chain's CDR3 is CASRSTSSSYNEQFF. CDR3 DNA: TGTGCCAGCCGTTCTACTAGTAGCTCCTACAATGAGCAGTTCTTC. The entire variable domain, with the rest obtained from reference TRBV14 and TRBJ2-1, is as follows: EAGVTQFPSHSVIEKGQTVTLRCDPISGHDNLYWYRRVMGKEIKFLLHFVKESKQDESGMPNNRFLAERTGGTYSTLKVQPAELEDSGVYFCASRSTSSSYNEQFFGPGTRLTVL.